This TCR beta chain was documented in a study of cytomegalovirus exposure and HLA in healthy donors. Findings of the study overall: Researchers catalogued approximately 160 TCR beta chains as cytomegalovirus-associated. It is likely that the observed cluster of highly shared sequence variants was a sequencing artifact.

Turning to this clone: What it recognizes is unknown.

Use of 60 Vbeta and 13 Jbeta primers characterized the PCR. The protocol was immunoSEQ multiplex PCR, while the TCRdb copy is restricted to in-frame clones and leaves out a portion. The sample has approximately 120,000 clones; around 74% are singletons. Sequenced input: PBMCs. The receptor was isolated from a woman in her forties or fifties in good health and CMV-seropositive.

This CDR3 is CASSSGTAFTGELFF. In DNA form, the CDR3 reads TGTGCCAGCAGTTCCGGGACAGCGTTCACCGGGGAGCTGTTTTTT. The rearrangement links TRBV6-5 to TRBJ2-2; 7 bases are a match to TRBD1. Losses at the gene ends were 4 bases for V and 4 bases for J; bases not matched to a gene: 6. Germline values: CDR1 MNHEY, CDR2 SVGAGI. This CDR3 comprises 15 residues.